The 23 T cell receptor beta chains below all came from one sample that was sequenced in a study of T cell responses to AZD1222 COVID-19 vaccine. The protocol was immunoSEQ multiplex PCR, while the TCRdb copy is restricted to in-frame clones and leaves out a portion. The table records more than 110,000 clones, more than 85% of them present only once. The sequences come from peripheral blood, collected on day 0 of AZD1222 vaccination. These receptors came from an adult in good health.

The V call is TRBV7-9, the J call TRBJ2-2; D unresolved. From germline, CDR1 is SEHNR and CDR2 FQNEAQ (reference sequence). The V gene lost 6 bases and the J gene lost 7 bases, with 9 bases spanning the gap. The CDR3 length is 12 residues. CDR3 in DNA: TGTGCCAGCAGAACCTTAGACGGGGAGCTGTTTTTT. This sequence encodes CASRTLDGELFF.

The CDR3 DNA follows: TGCGCCAGCAGCCCAAGAAGGACAGGGACCTTAGCTAACTATGGCTACACCTTC. This encodes CASSPRRTGTLANYGYTF. V gene TRBV4-3 combines with J gene TRBJ1-2; 8 bases are a match to TRBD1. Germline assignment: CDR1 LGHNA and CDR2 YSLEER. This CDR3 contains 18 residues. The V and J ends lost 4 bases and 0 bases, in that order; junction bases with no gene match: 13.

The rearrangement uses TRBV10-3 and TRBJ1-2; D call uncertain. This CDR3 spans 13 amino acids. V lost 4 bases, J lost 2 bases, and 8 bases lay in between. Germline assignment: CDR1 ENHRY and CDR2 SYGVKD. CDR3 residues: CAISGSGNYGYTF. The CDR3 DNA reads as TGTGCCATCAGTGGATCCGGGAACTATGGCTACACCTTC.

V is TRBV30 and J is TRBJ2-4; 10 bases align to TRBD1. The trim removed 1 base at V and 8 bases at J, leaving 2 bases unmatched. The CDR3 loop spans 13 amino acids. Germline V gene data show CDR1 as GTSNPN and CDR2 as SVGIG (reference sequence). The CDR3: CAWSGQGAYIQYF. The CDR3 DNA sequence: TGTGCCTGGAGTGGACAGGGGGCATACATTCAGTACTTC.

The chain uses TRBV2 and TRBJ1-5; D not resolved. The V end was cut by 4 bases, the J end by 1 base, with 8 bases between. There are 14 residues in the CDR3. Germline lookup yields CDR1 SNHLY and CDR2 FYNNEI. This CDR3 reads CASSVTGSNQPQHF. The CDR3 nucleotides are TGTGCCAGCAGTGTAACGGGAAGCAATCAGCCCCAGCATTTT.

This clone occurred once. V is TRBV5-4 and J is TRBJ1-1, with D uncertain. Trimming took 1 base from V and 1 from J, leaving 5 bases between them. This CDR3 is 13 amino acids long. The germline V gene has CDR1 SGHNT and CDR2 YYREEE (reference sequence). CDR3 in amino acids: CASSLFQNTEAFF. CDR3 coding DNA: TGTGCCAGCAGCTTGTTCCAGAACACTGAAGCTTTCTTT.

CDR3 bases: TGTGCCAGCAGCCAAGTCATGAACACTGAAGCTTTCTTT. Its translation: CASSQVMNTEAFF. The chain uses TRBV3-1 (or the pseudogene TRBV3-2) and TRBJ1-1, with no clear D. Germline CDR1 is LGHDT and CDR2 is YNNKEL (reference sequence). This CDR3 spans 13 amino acids. V lost 1 base and J 0 bases, leaving 3 bases between the germline ends.

V usage is TRBV5-1 and J usage is TRBJ2-7; D uncertain. Per the germline V gene, CDR1 is SGHRS and CDR2 is YFSETQ. Trimming stripped 4 bases from V and 0 bases from J, with 8 bases between. The CDR3 is made up of 13 amino acids. In DNA, the CDR3 is TGCGCCAGCAGCAGGCCCCCCTCCTACGAGCAGTACTTC. Translated: CASSRPPSYEQYF.

V gene TRBV15 combines with J gene TRBJ2-7; unclear D gene. V was cut by 2 bases and J by 7 bases, with 12 bases left in between. Germline loops: CDR1 LNHNV, CDR2 YYDKDF (reference sequence). The CDR3 covers 13 residues. CDR3 in DNA: TGTGCCACCAGCAGACCGGATCCGGCGGAGCAGTACTTC. Its protein product is CATSRPDPAEQYF.

The chain employs TRBV18 and TRBJ1-4; D is unresolved. Trimming removed 3 bases at V and 7 bases at J, with 18 bases between. The germline V gene has CDR1 KGHSH and CDR2 LQKENI. The CDR3 is made up of 16 amino acids. The chain's CDR3 is CASSPSIEEGGEKLFF. DNA of the CDR3: TGTGCCAGCTCACCGAGCATCGAAGAGGGAGGTGAAAAACTGTTTTTT.

The chain has TRBV7-3 and TRBJ2-7, with D possibly TRBD2 on 5 matching bases. The CDR3 has 11 residues. CDR1 SGHTA and CDR2 FQGTGA come from the germline V gene. The V gene lost 8 bases and the J gene lost 5 bases, with 10 bases spanning the gap. DNA of the CDR3: TGTGCCAGCGGCTCGGGAAACGAGCAGTACTTC. Amino acids: CASGSGNEQYF.

In this sample, this clone turned up once. This chain links TRBV9 with TRBJ2-5; 11 nucleotides agree with TRBD2. CDR1 and CDR2 from the germline V gene are SGDLS and YYNGEE. CDR3 length: 18 amino acids. With V trimmed by 2 bases and J by 1 base, 10 bases remained unmatched. CDR3 sequence reads: CASSVSGSLAGGQETQYF. CDR3 bases: TGTGCCAGCAGCGTTTCGGGTAGTCTAGCGGGAGGCCAAGAGACCCAGTACTTC.

The chain recombines TRBV5-6 with TRBJ1-2; D is unclear. CDR3 size: 13 residues. Trimming removed 4 bases at V and 0 bases at J, with 7 bases between. Germline values: CDR1 SGHDT, CDR2 YYEEEE. The CDR3 protein is CASSPGPNYGYTF. The CDR3 bases are TGTGCCAGCAGCCCAGGCCCTAACTATGGCTACACCTTC.

The V and J genes are TRBV24-1 and TRBJ2-1, with 7 bases fitting TRBD1. This CDR3 spans 18 amino acids. Germline-derived CDR1 and CDR2 are KGHDR and SFDVKD. V shed 4 bases and J 0 bases; nucleotides not matched to a gene: 11. DNA of the CDR3: TGTGCCACCAGTGACGTCCCGGGACAGACGGACTCCTACAATGAGCAGTTCTTC. Its translation is CATSDVPGQTDSYNEQFF.

This chain uses TRBV13 with TRBJ2-2; D ambiguous. Germline V gives CDR1 PRHDT, CDR2 FYEKMQ (reference sequence). Between the trimmed V and J ends, which lost 5 bases and 0 bases, there was a span of 10 bases. The CDR3 runs 15 residues. DNA of the CDR3: TGTGCCAGCAGCGCCACAGAAGCGAACACCGGGGAGCTGTTTTTT. Encoded protein: CASSATEANTGELFF.

The sample holds one count of this clone. Additional DNA sequences in this sample encode the identical CDR3. The genes are TRBV19 and TRBJ1-1, with D hard to call. Germline CDR1 reads LNHDA; CDR2 reads SQIVND (reference sequence). V lost 2 bases to trimming and J lost 2 bases, with 6 bases between them. This CDR3 spans 13 amino acids. CDR3 nucleotides: TGTGCCAGTAGTATAAAAGGAAACACTGAAGCTTTCTTT. Its protein is CASSIKGNTEAFF.

This clone was seen just once. This chain joins TRBV19 and TRBJ2-1; no definite D call. In germline, CDR1 is LNHDA, CDR2 SQIVND (reference sequence). Trimming took off 2 bases at V and 8 bases at J, with 16 bases between the two ends. CDR3 length equals 15 residues. The CDR3 protein is CASSIYAALVDEQFF. The CDR3, as DNA: TGTGCCAGTAGTATATACGCGGCTCTGGTCGATGAGCAGTTCTTC. The full variable domain, completed using reference TRBV19 and TRBJ2-1, is DGGITQSPKYLFRKEGQNVTLSCEQNLNHDAMYWYRQDPGQGLRLIYYSQIVNDFQKGDIAEGYSVSREKKESFPLTVTSAQKNPTAFYLCASSIYAALVDEQFFGPGTRLTVL.

Only a few counts were recorded for this clone. This sequence joins TRBV11-2 and TRBJ2-7, with a tentative D call TRBD2 (5 bases). The V end lost 5 bases, the J end lost 7 bases, and 18 bases lay between the germline ends. The CDR3 extends over 14 amino acids. CDR1 and CDR2 from the germline V gene are SGHAT and FQNNGV. The CDR3 is CASSLLAFSGEQYF. Here the CDR3 DNA reads TGTGCCAGCAGCCTACTGGCCTTTTCGGGGGAGCAGTACTTC.

V usage is TRBV6-5 and J usage is TRBJ1-1, with 10 nucleotides matching TRBD1. CDR3 length: 14 amino acids. The V gene end was trimmed by 2 bases and the J gene end by 4 bases; junction bases not matched to a gene: 1. Germline V CDR1 and CDR2: MNHEY, SVGAGI. CDR3 coding DNA: TGTGCCAGCAGTTACGGACAGGGGGTCACTGAAGCTTTCTTT. It is translated as CASSYGQGVTEAFF.

The chain couples TRBV7-9 to TRBJ1-2; no definite D call. Trimming left V 4 bases short and J 5 bases short, with 14 bases between. The CDR3 loop spans 14 amino acids. Germline lookup yields CDR1 SEHNR and CDR2 FQNEAQ (reference sequence). This chain's CDR3 is CASSWSSDGYGYTF. For the CDR3, the DNA is TGTGCCAGCAGCTGGTCTTCGGACGGTTATGGCTACACCTTC.

Only one count was recorded for this clone. The chain employs TRBV2 and TRBJ1-3; a weak D match, TRBD1 (6 bases). The CDR3 extends over 15 amino acids. Germline assignment: CDR1 SNHLY and CDR2 FYNNEI. Trimming took off 8 bases at V and 0 bases at J, with 14 bases between the two ends. Here the CDR3 DNA reads TGTGCCAGCGGGGGCCTACGGAGCTCTGGAAACACCATATATTTT. Amino acids: CASGGLRSSGNTIYF.

The chain joins TRBV5-4 to TRBJ2-2; no clear D. The germline V and J ends were trimmed by 3 bases and 6 bases, with 6 bases remaining between them. There are 12 residues in the CDR3. CDR1 SGHNT and CDR2 YYREEE come from the germline V gene (reference sequence). The CDR3 DNA sequence: TGTGCCAGCAGCTCTGACGCCGGGGAGCTGTTTTTT. It codes for CASSSDAGELFF.

CDR3 protein: CASSDGQGVNTEAFF. The CDR3 coding sequence is TGTGCCAGCAGCGACGGGCAGGGGGTGAACACTGAAGCTTTCTTT. The chain recombines TRBV6-6 with TRBJ1-1, with TRBD1 matching over 7 bases. This CDR3 has 15 amino acids. Germline values: CDR1 MNHNY, CDR2 SVGAGI (reference sequence). With V trimmed by 6 bases and J by 0 bases, 7 bases remained unmatched.